Each of the 18 T cell receptor beta chains below was sequenced from the same sample in a study of T cell clonality in common variable immunodeficiency. Method: immunoSEQ multiplex PCR; TCRdb's copy keeps in-frame clones and lacks some. The data show some 38,000 clones, with none appearing a single time. Sequences were obtained from peripheral blood mononuclear cells. These receptors were obtained from a person aged 18 to 75 in good health.

This clone was found a few times. The read ends 3 residues before the CDR3 terminus; that terminus is restored from the germline J gene. The chain combines TRBV5-5 with TRBJ2-2; D unclear. The CDR3 consists of 15 residues. The germline V gene has CDR1 SGHKS and CDR2 YYEKEE (reference sequence). CDR3 residues: CASSLATMVNSPLFF. The sequenced CDR3 bases are TGTGCCAGCAGCTTGGCCACAATGGTTAATTCACCG.

This clone has at least ten counts. Sequencing ends 3 residues short of the CDR3 end; the germline J gene provides the rest. V and J are TRBV19 and TRBJ2-7; TRBD2 matches 9 bases. Unmatched junction bases numbered 2, after V lost 6 bases and J lost 2 bases. The CDR3 runs 13 residues. Germline CDR1 is LNHDA and CDR2 is SQIVND (reference sequence). The CDR3 is CASRASGTYEQYF. The CDR3 bases that were read are TGTGCCAGTAGGGCTAGCGGGACCTACGAG. Together with reference TRBV19 and TRBJ2-7, the CDR3 gives the full variable domain: DGGITQSPKYLFRKEGQNVTLSCEQNLNHDAMYWYRQDPGQGLRLIYYSQIVNDFQKGDIAEGYSVSREKKESFPLTVTSAQKNPTAFYLCASRASGTYEQYFGPGTRLTVT.

This clone occurred many times. The read terminates 3 residues ahead of where the CDR3 ends, so the germline J gene completes it. Other DNA sequences within the sample encode an identical CDR3. The V call is TRBV5-1, the J call TRBJ2-5, with 8 positions matching TRBD1. Trimming at V came to 4 bases and at J to 5 bases, leaving 4 bases not matched to a gene. The CDR3 contains 13 residues. Germline values: CDR1 SGHRS, CDR2 YFSETQ. CDR3 loop: CASSLTGGETQYF. The CDR3 DNA, read in part, is TGCGCCAGCAGCCTAACAGGGGGGGAGACC.

This clone occurred many times. The CDR3 end lies 3 residues beyond the end of the read and is filled in from the germline J gene. This chain uses TRBV29-1 with TRBJ1-1; D is ambiguous. V was pared by 3 bases and J by 1 base, with 6 bases between. Germline V gives CDR1 SQVTM, CDR2 ANQGSEA. CDR3 size: 12 residues. The covered CDR3 bases are TGCAGCGTTGATAGCCGGAACACTGAA. Translation: CSVDSRNTE. The full-length CDR3 reads as CSVDSRNTEAFF.

The table lists this clone with many counts. From the germline J gene comes the end of the CDR3, since the read stops 3 residues before it. The chain links TRBV5-1 to TRBJ2-3, with 9 bases fitting TRBD2. The CDR3 is 18 amino acids. Losses at the gene ends were 2 bases for V and 4 bases for J; bases not matched to a gene: 14. CDR1 and CDR2 (germline): SGHRS, YFSETQ. The CDR3 is CASSFRAGGPVSSDTQYF. CDR3 DNA, as far as it was read: TGCGCCAGCAGCTTCCGGGCGGGAGGGCCGGTTTCATCAGATACG.

This clone was counted many times. The read is 3 residues too short to cover the CDR3 end, so that end is filled in from the germline J gene. This chain uses TRBV20-1 with TRBJ2-6; TRBD1 matches 9 bases. After removal of 3 bases from V and 3 bases from J, the junction contained 6 bases not matched to a gene. This CDR3 spans 16 amino acids. CDR1 is DFQATT, CDR2 SNEGSKA, per germline (reference sequence). CDR3 DNA, as far as it was read: TGCAGTGCTAGTTACAGGGGGCGCGGTGGGGCCAACGTC. It specifies CSASYRGRGGANV. The whole CDR3 protein reads CSASYRGRGGANVLTF.

This clone was seen repeatedly, ten times or more. Other DNA sequences of this sample code for an identical CDR3. The part of the CDR3 DNA that was read is TGCGCCAGTCGGGACAGGCCGAACACTGAA. Translation: CASRDRPNTE. The full-length CDR3 reads as CASRDRPNTEAFF. This chain links TRBV5-1 with TRBJ1-1; 8 nucleotides align to TRBD1. Read sequence stops 3 residues before the CDR3 end, and the germline J gene provides the missing end. Germline V gene lookup returns CDR1 SGHRS and CDR2 YFSETQ. The CDR3 covers 13 residues. V lost 8 bases, J lost 1 base, and 4 bases stayed unmatched.

This clone was detected many times. The CDR3 end falls 3 residues outside the read, so it is completed with the germline J gene. The genes are TRBV19 and TRBJ2-7, with 9 bases identical to TRBD2. The length of the CDR3 is 13 residues. The ends lost 7 bases at V and 2 bases at J; junction bases unmatched: 3. Germline CDR1 and CDR2: LNHDA and SQIVND (reference sequence). CDR3 region: CASKIAGAYEQYF. The CDR3 bases that were read are TGTGCCAGTAAGATAGCGGGGGCCTACGAG. Using reference TRBV19 and TRBJ2-7 for the parts outside the CDR3, the full variable domain is DGGITQSPKYLFRKEGQNVTLSCEQNLNHDAMYWYRQDPGQGLRLIYYSQIVNDFQKGDIAEGYSVSREKKESFPLTVTSAQKNPTAFYLCASKIAGAYEQYFGPGTRLTVT.

This clone was found many times. Coverage ceases 3 residues before the CDR3 finishes, and the germline J gene fills in the end. The chain links TRBV6-2 or TRBV6-3 to TRBJ1-1, with a tentative D call TRBD1 (6 bases). The germline V gene has CDR1 MNHEY and CDR2 SVGEGT. V was clipped by 2 bases and J by 5 bases, with 12 bases between them. CDR3 size: 14 residues. CDR3 DNA (partial): TGTGCCAGCAGTTACGGGGATCAGGGGACTGAA. Translated: CASSYGDQGTE. The whole CDR3 sequence is CASSYGDQGTEAFF.

This clone was counted at least ten times. The junction shows a germline mismatch at one end, possibly a read error. The part of the CDR3 DNA that was read is TGCGCCAGCAGCCAAGTGGGCGGGACAGGGGGCTTCGAG. Its protein product is CASSQVGGTGGFE. The entire CDR3 is CASSQVGGTGGFEQYF. The J gene is TRBJ2-7, the V gene TRBV4-2; 12 bases align to TRBD1. The read gets to within 3 residues of the CDR3 end, and the germline J gene fills in the rest. The CDR3 totals 16 residues. CDR1 LGHNA and CDR2 YNFKEQ come from the germline V gene.

There are many counts of this clone. One junction end disagrees with the germline gene, perhaps due to a read error. The read ends 3 residues before the CDR3 terminus; that terminus is restored from the germline J gene. This chain joins TRBV7-2 and TRBJ2-1; no clear D gene. Per germline, CDR1 SGHTA and CDR2 FQGNSA. This CDR3 has 14 amino acids. CDR3 sequence reads: CASSTQISDNEQFF. The covered CDR3 bases are TGTGCCAGCAGCACGCAGATCTCCGACAATGAG.

This clone occurred many times. At one end, the junction sequence differs from germline, possibly due to a read error. The observed sequence ends 3 residues before the CDR3 terminus, with the missing tail filled in from the germline J gene. The V gene is TRBV4-2, the J gene TRBJ2-7; 8 nucleotides line up with TRBD1. This CDR3 region has 15 residues. Germline loops: CDR1 LGHNA, CDR2 YNFKEQ. CDR3 bases read: TGCGCCAGCAGCAGTTATCAGGGGGCGTCTTACGAG. This encodes CASSSYQGASYE. The CDR3, in full, reads CASSSYQGASYEQYF.

This clone was recorded many times. The read stops 3 residues short of the end of the CDR3; the missing end is completed from the germline J gene. This chain connects TRBV6-2 or TRBV6-3 to TRBJ2-7; TRBD2 might be the D (5 bases). Deletions cut 5 bases from V and 6 bases from J, with 14 bases between. This CDR3 has 13 amino acids. The germline gives CDR1 MNHEY, CDR2 SVGEGT. The covered CDR3 bases are TGTGCCAGCAGTCAGGATCCCGAGGGCGAG. Protein: CASSQDPEGE. The whole CDR3 region reads CASSQDPEGEQYF.

In this sample, this clone turned up many times. The DNA ends 3 residues before the CDR3 does, and the rest of the CDR3 is filled in from the germline J gene. The chain employs TRBV18 and TRBJ2-1, with a possible D match to TRBD2 (6 bases). The CDR3 contains 15 residues. V lost 3 bases and J lost 8, with 17 bases in between. CDR1 and CDR2 from the germline V gene are KGHSH and LQKENI. Partial CDR3 DNA: TGTGCCAGCTCACCTGAGTTGCTAGCGCTCGATGAG. Translated, it gives CASSPELLALDE. The whole CDR3 protein reads CASSPELLALDEQFF. Together with reference TRBV18 and TRBJ2-1, the CDR3 gives the full variable domain: NAGVMQNPRHLVRRRGQEARLRCSPMKGHSHVYWYRQLPEEGLKFMVYLQKENIIDESGMPKERFSAEFPKEGPSILRIQQVVRGDSAAYFCASSPELLALDEQFFGPGTRLTVL.

This clone was observed a few times. Sequence at one end of the junction differs from germline and may be a read error. CDR3 loop: CASSSGQGWVGGYTF. The CDR3 DNA, read in part, is TGTGCTAGCAGCAGCGGACAGGGGTGGGTAGGTGGC. This sequence joins TRBV6-2 or TRBV6-3 and TRBJ1-2; 9 positions match TRBD1. The read ends 3 residues before the CDR3 terminus; that terminus is restored from the germline J gene. From germline, CDR1 is MNHEY and CDR2 SVGEGT. The CDR3 covers 15 residues.

This clone came up many times. CDR3 sequence reads: CASSYSDYTDTQYF. CDR3 bases read: TGTGCCAGCAGTTACTCGGACTATACAGATACG. The chain links TRBV6-2 or TRBV6-3 to TRBJ2-3; tentative D call: TRBD2 (6 bases). The read gets to within 3 residues of the CDR3 end, and the germline J gene fills in the rest. This CDR3 is 14 amino acids long. Germline loops: CDR1 MNHEY, CDR2 SVGEGT. Trimming shortened V by 0 bases and J by 3 bases, and 7 bases separated the two germline ends.

This clone was observed at least ten times. The CDR3 is CASSPGQNTEAFF. The part of the CDR3 DNA that was read is TGTGCCAGCTCGCCGGGACAGAACACTGAA. V and J are TRBV18 and TRBJ1-1; weak D call: TRBD1 (6 bases). Sequencing ends 3 residues short of the CDR3 end; the germline J gene provides the rest. CDR3 length equals 13 residues. Germline CDR1 reads KGHSH; CDR2 reads LQKENI. Trimming cost V 6 bases and J 1 base, with 9 bases left between them.

This clone was counted at least ten times. The read ends 3 residues before the CDR3 terminus; that terminus is restored from the germline J gene. The chain joins TRBV6-4 to TRBJ1-6; D uncertain. Trimming removed 2 bases at V and 0 bases at J, with 14 bases between. Germline CDR1 is MRHNA and CDR2 is SNTAGT. There are 18 residues in the CDR3. The sequenced CDR3 bases are TGTGCCAGCAGTGACGGGCAGTCGCTTAGCTCCTATAATTCACCC. This gives the protein CASSDGQSLSSYNSP. The CDR3 reads in full as CASSDGQSLSSYNSPLHF.